The sequence of this TCR beta chain was determined in a study of T cells after yellow fever vaccination. The CDR3 has 14 amino acids. V was clipped by 3 bases and J by 2 bases, with 10 bases between them. This clonotype was found many times. The antigen is not known. TCRdb recomputed calls from the 5' RACE reads with MiXCR, one row per CDR3 protein. This table holds about 220,000 distinct CDR3 sequences, approximately 3.2% found once. Broader study findings: Detected again after the booster were most primary-vaccination clones, at nearly 97% CD4 and about 89% CD8.

The sequences come from CD4+ T cells sorted from PBMCs, collected 10 days after the yellow fever booster vaccination. This chain links TRBV12-3 or TRBV12-4 with TRBJ1-1; perhaps TRBD1 as D (5 bases). The source of this sequence is a man aged 18 to 29 who received the YFV17D yellow fever vaccine. The DNA of the CDR3 is TGTGCCAGCAGTTTGGGGGTTACCAACACTGAAGCTTTCTTT. This sequence encodes CASSLGVTNTEAFF.